Here is one T cell receptor beta chain with its context. Using immunoSEQ multiplex PCR, the repertoire was profiled, and TCRdb retains in-frame clones only, with some absent. The table includes 120,000 or so clones, around 87% detected once. The data derive from a study of control samples from healthy donors and cancer patients. CDR1 LGHNA and CDR2 YSLEER come from the germline V gene. The CDR3 totals 17 residues. Trimming removed 2 bases from V and 5 bases from J, with 20 bases in between. The chain combines TRBV4-3 with TRBJ2-3; D may be TRBD2 (7 bases). Sequenced material: blood. This receptor was taken from a man aged 55-75 years in good health. Here the CDR3 reads CASSQLTLAGAKDTQYF. The CDR3 DNA reads TGCGCCAGCAGCCAACTGACCCTTGCGGGGGCAAAAGATACGCAGTATTTT.